Each of the 10 T cell receptor beta chains below was sequenced from the same sample in a study of CD8 T cells in Susac syndrome. Random hexamers were used to reverse transcribe 0.5 to 1 ug of RNA. TCRdb re-derived calls from the immunoSEQ multiplex PCR reads in MiXCR, one entry per CDR3 protein. In the table there are approximately 100,000 distinct CDR3 sequences, around 90% of which are singletons. The sample taken for sequencing was CD4+ T cells from PBMCs. These receptors originate from a human donor in good health.

The J gene is TRBJ2-7, the V gene TRBV27; TRBD2 matches 8 bases. Germline lookup yields CDR1 MNHEY and CDR2 SMNVEV (reference sequence). This CDR3 is 15 amino acids long. The V gene end was trimmed by 6 bases and the J gene end by 0 bases; junction bases not matched to a gene: 7. This CDR3 is CASSDETSGSYEQYF. The CDR3, as DNA: TGTGCCAGCAGCGATGAAACTAGCGGCTCCTACGAGCAGTACTTC.

The chain combines TRBV15 with TRBJ2-5; 9 bases are shared with TRBD2. The germline V gene encodes CDR1 LNHNV and CDR2 YYDKDF (reference sequence). Unmatched junction bases numbered 11, after V lost 8 bases and J lost 4 bases. CDR3 length equals 15 residues. CDR3: CATDVAGGPSETQYF. The DNA of the CDR3 is TGTGCCACCGATGTCGCGGGGGGGCCATCAGAGACCCAGTACTTC. The full variable domain, in which reference TRBV15 and TRBJ2-5 provide the parts outside the CDR3, is DAMVIQNPRYQVTQFGKPVTLSCSQTLNHNVMYWYQQKSSQAPKLLFHYYDKDFNNEADTPDNFQSRRPNTSFCFLDIRSPGLGDTAMYLCATDVAGGPSETQYFGPGTRLLVL.

V gene TRBV7-2 combines with J gene TRBJ2-5; 7 nucleotides agree with TRBD1. From germline, CDR1 is SGHTA and CDR2 FQGNSA. With 4 bases clipped from V and 5 bases from J, the junction kept 13 bases outside the gene matches. The CDR3 extends over 16 amino acids. The CDR3: CASSSLPQGGRETQYF. Here the CDR3 DNA reads TGTGCCAGCAGCTCTCTCCCCCAAGGGGGCCGGGAGACCCAGTACTTC.

This sequence joins TRBV5-1 and TRBJ2-1; D gene unclear. The germline CDR1 and CDR2 sequences are SGHRS and YFSETQ. V was pared by 3 bases and J by 4 bases, with 11 bases between. The CDR3 runs to 14 residues. The CDR3 DNA reads as TGCGCCAGCAGCTGGGGTTTAGAATACAATGAGCAGTTCTTC. This codes for CASSWGLEYNEQFF.

The V call is TRBV3-1, the J call TRBJ2-6, with D perhaps TRBD1 (6 bases). CDR1 and CDR2 (germline): LGHDT, YNNKEL (reference sequence). This CDR3 comprises 18 residues. Trimming removed 4 bases from V and 3 bases from J, with 19 bases in between. Here the CDR3 reads CASSRRISTGIGANVLTF. The CDR3 bases are TGTGCCAGCAGCCGGAGAATAAGTACAGGGATTGGGGCCAACGTCCTGACTTTC.

The chain is built from TRBV28 and TRBJ1-2, with D perhaps matching TRBD1 (6 bases). The CDR3 sequence is 15 residues long. V gave up 7 bases and J gave up 1 base, with 16 bases separating them. The germline V gene has CDR1 MDHEN and CDR2 SYDVKM. In DNA, the CDR3 is TGTGCCAGCATCGACCGGGACACTTTTAACTATGGCTACACCTTC. It is translated as CASIDRDTFNYGYTF.

This chain joins TRBV10-3 and TRBJ2-2; 7 bases match TRBD2. There are 16 residues in the CDR3. Germline trimming cut 8 bases from V and 3 bases from J; bases unmatched to any gene: 12. Germline V gene sequence: CDR1 ENHRY, CDR2 SYGVKD. CDR3 in amino acids: CAIAEGSRGDTGELFF. Here the CDR3 DNA reads TGTGCCATCGCCGAGGGGAGCCGGGGGGACACCGGGGAGCTGTTTTTT.

This chain uses TRBV5-1 with TRBJ1-1; D perhaps matches TRBD1 (5 bases). V lost 0 bases and J 4 bases, leaving 16 bases between the germline ends. The CDR3 totals 16 residues. The germline V gene has CDR1 SGHRS and CDR2 YFSETQ. In DNA, the CDR3 is TGCGCCAGCAGCTTGGCCGGGGGTAATTCCGTCACTGAAGCTTTCTTT. It specifies CASSLAGGNSVTEAFF.

V and J are TRBV9 and TRBJ1-2, with unresolved D. Germline assignment: CDR1 SGDLS and CDR2 YYNGEE. The CDR3 has 12 amino acids. Trimming pared 3 bases from V and 4 bases from J, leaving 7 bases between. For the CDR3, the DNA is TGTGCCAGCAGCGGAGAATTCTATGGCTACACCTTC. Its protein is CASSGEFYGYTF.

V and J are TRBV3-1 and TRBJ1-2; TRBD1 agrees at 9 bases. CDR3 length: 15 amino acids. Germline-derived CDR1 and CDR2 are LGHDT and YNNKEL (reference sequence). The V gene end was trimmed by 3 bases and the J gene end by 4 bases; junction bases not matched to a gene: 6. Written as DNA, the CDR3 is TGTGCCAGCAGCCACAGGGACAGGGTCATCTATGGCTACACCTTC. Translating it yields CASSHRDRVIYGYTF.